This T cell receptor (beta chain) was sequenced during a study of shared clonotypes between healthy human individuals (dated by TCRdb to 2018 to 2020). Some background on the complete study: A couple of women and a few men aged 18 to 49 years were included in the cohort. To increase sequencing depth and limit assay-specific biases, TCR repertoire library preparation and sequencing were carried out by different laboratories using diverse techniques. Per donor, leukapheresis produced somewhere between about 0.9 and 10 billion PBMCs. For each donor, three plates each were used for CD4 naive and CD4 memory, two plates were used for CD8 naive, and one plate was used for CD8 memory. The study deeply sequenced blood TCR repertoires of about five healthy adults to estimate repertoire size and the extent of clonotype sharing between individuals. Summary of the overall study and its limitations: The genetic and exposure-history diversity represented was limited by the small number of donors. Naive subsets generally had larger estimated clonotype richness than memory subsets did. Across a few donors, roughly 5.4% of naive CD4, around 3.3% of naive CD8, under 2.5% of memory CD4, and roughly 0.41% of memory CD8 clonotypes were shared. Pairwise subsampling indicated that sequencing depth was expected to affect the degree of clonotype sharing among donors. Higher generation probabilities were observed for clonotypes shared by all four sorted-subset donors than for non-shared clonotypes. Incomplete sequencing was indicated by rarefaction of sorted-subset datasets, despite the large sequencing depth. Sampling was restricted to blood, and TCR repertoires in tissues likely differ from the TCR repertoires found in blood.

The donors were healthy, HIV-negative adults with no recently reported acute infections or vaccinations. Every donor was a Caucasian adult living in Nashville, Tennessee, USA. Magnetic negative selection was used to enrich CD4+ T cells, after which naive cells were positively selected on CD45RA and the negative fraction became the memory subset. Blood was collected by leukapheresis, and PBMCs were isolated by Ficoll-Histopaque density gradient centrifugation and then cryopreserved in liquid nitrogen vapor phase. Analytical flow cytometry was used to check the purity and quantity of each magnetically sorted T cell population. Genomic DNA was isolated from each sorted fraction and quantified by UV absorbance on a Nanodrop 2000c. This clone is medium-sized (0.01 to 0.1%) in its sample. Its antigen specificity is not known. The input lacks base qualities; no much larger clone sits a single base away. Other DNA sequences of this sample code for an identical CDR3.

Using the deep immunoSEQ assay, multiplex PCR amplified TCR CDR3 regions from genomic DNA. For each cell subset, the extracted genomic DNA was distributed evenly across all wells of several immunoSEQ 96-well plates, and each plate served as one replicate. For sorted subsets, each replicate PCR was loaded with about 0.2 ug genomic DNA, equivalent to 30,000 or so T cell genomes. The purified libraries were quantified using a Qubit 3.0 fluorometer, sized with a Bioanalyzer 2100, and then quantified again using the KAPA Library Quantification kit. Every immunoSEQ 96-well plate was sequenced on a dedicated single-read 150-cycle Illumina NextSeq 550 flow cell. Processing in the source paper ran as follows. Because the immunoSEQ output held only junctional sequences and lacked quality scores, the filtering could not match the filtering applied to full-length reads. To assign V/J genes and CDR3, sequences were annotated using PyIR, a Python wrapper for IgBLAST v1.9, with IMGT germline references. Reads were removed for weak V/J assignments (E-value above 1e-6), missing CDR3, stop codons, out-of-frame junctions, or ambiguous translated residues. V3J clonotypes were defined by identical inferred V gene, J gene, and CDR3 amino acid sequence. The percentage overlap between two repertoires was calculated by dividing the number of shared unique clonotypes by the size of the smaller repertoire. Richness of each repertoire was evaluated using RTK rarefaction, the Chao1 estimator, and Recon v2.1 estimates of unobserved clonotypes. Generation probabilities for all TCRbeta clonotypes obtained by the gDNA method from a handful of donors were computed using OLGA. The clones in this table, taken by TCRdb from immuneACCESS, are in-frame only. Not every clone is retained; where verified, under half of the shortfall comes from an unresolved V gene, and the cause of the rest is unknown. V, J and clone size were drawn from that table, and D and trimming were deduced from the DNA. The sample profile shows roughly 1,000,000 clones; 78% of them were found once. Of the sample, 0.61% falls within the top ten clones.

V is reduced by 6 bases and J by 5 bases, leaving a spacing of 17 bases between them. From a lookup of the germline V gene (reference sequence), CDR1 and CDR2 are SGHNT and YYREEE. There are 14 amino acids in the CDR3, from cysteine to phenylalanine inclusive. Of all the DNA, just the CDR3 is kept, 42 bases in frame from base 1. The chain couples TRBV5-4 to TRBJ1-2, with TRBD1 as a weak D call on 5 bases. Sequencing input: memory CD4+ T cells from PBMCs. According to the study, the label for this sample's cell subset or site signals: CD45RA-negative fraction. This receptor was taken from a man aged 18 to 29 in good health. Some clones in this sample may be carry-over from other donors' samples. The CDR3 corresponds to CASTRGDGGYGYTF. The DNA sequence is given as TGTGCCAGCACCCGGGGGGACGGTGGATATGGCTACACCTTC.